This T cell receptor (beta chain) appears in the sequencing data of a study of neurological immune-mediated disorders. Study at large: The disease course was relapsing-remitting in roughly 30 and secondary progressive in about 9% of the 34 multiple sclerosis patients.

Synthesis of cDNA was carried out by template-switch 5'RACE. The reaction used 10-nucleotide random UMIs. In TCRdb, the 5' RACE reads were re-called with MiXCR into one record per CDR3 protein. This table holds under 80,000 distinct CDR3 sequences, about 4% found once. This clonotype has ten or more counts. Trimming removed 2 bases at V and 8 bases at J, with 15 bases between. CDR1 and CDR2 (germline): SGHTA, FQGNSA. The CDR3 has 15 amino acids. Sequencing used PBMCs. J is TRBJ1-4 and V is TRBV7-2; D is uncertain. The TCR sequence derives from a young man with multiple sclerosis. DNA for the CDR3: TGTGCCAGCAGCTTACTTTTGGGGTCGCGGGAAAAACTGTTTTTT. Protein sequence: CASSLLLGSREKLFF.